The TCR beta chain described here comes from a study of T cell repertoires in ileal Crohn's disease. In the study overall: Median disease duration was 7.9 years; 35% smoked at surgery. Postoperative therapy was given to about half: 11 thiopurines, about 20 anti-TNF agents.

Study-wide results and caveats: High-frequency clones were more common in sorted CD8 than CD4 cells. Compared with non-smokers, active smokers at surgery showed more clonal expansions.

The data were produced by immunoSEQ multiplex PCR, yet TCRdb's version contains in-frame clones alone and is incomplete. The table records approximately 30,000 clones, over 75% of them present only once. The CDR3 runs 13 residues. Trimming left V 5 bases short and J 5 bases short, with 9 bases between. Germline CDR1 MDHEN, CDR2 SYDVKM. Note on this clone: Its antigen is not identified.

The sequenced sample consisted of ileal tissue. This receptor was obtained from an adult with Crohn's disease. The V call is TRBV28, the J call TRBJ2-2; D not resolved. CDR3 in DNA: TGTGCCAGCAGTCTAGATCAGACCGGGGAGCTGTTTTTT. Its translation is CASSLDQTGELFF.